The 25 T cell receptor beta chains in this list originate from one sample, sequenced in a study of cytomegalovirus exposure and HLA in healthy donors. The PCR used 60 Vbeta and 13 Jbeta primers. Profiled with immunoSEQ multiplex PCR; TCRdb holds only in-frame clones, not every one. Its listing shows 60,000 to 80,000 clones. Sequenced material: PBMCs. The receptor set was obtained from a man in his forties in good health and CMV-seronegative.

This sequence joins TRBV5-1 and TRBJ2-2; no clear D. Trimming shortened V by 0 bases and J by 2 bases, and 8 bases separated the two germline ends. CDR1 and CDR2 (germline): SGHRS, YFSETQ. This CDR3 spans 15 amino acids. CDR3 protein: CASSLGNTNTGELFF. The CDR3 region has the DNA TGCGCCAGCAGCTTGGGCAATACTAACACCGGGGAGCTGTTTTTT.

The rearrangement links TRBV14 to TRBJ2-3; possible D gene TRBD2, 5 bases. Germline V CDR1 and CDR2: SGHDN, FVKESK. The germline V and J ends were trimmed by 0 bases and 1 base, with 17 bases remaining between them. The CDR3 consists of 18 residues. CDR3 sequence (DNA): TGTGCCAGCAGCCAAGACCCCAAAGCGTCCGGGGGCACAGATACGCAGTATTTT. Translation gives CASSQDPKASGGTDTQYF. Using reference TRBV14 and TRBJ2-3 for the parts outside the CDR3, the full variable domain is EAGVTQFPSHSVIEKGQTVTLRCDPISGHDNLYWYRRVMGKEIKFLLHFVKESKQDESGMPNNRFLAERTGGTYSTLKVQPAELEDSGVYFCASSQDPKASGGTDTQYFGPGTRLTVL.

The genes are TRBV2 and TRBJ1-1, with D tentatively TRBD1 (6 bases). This CDR3 has 13 amino acids. Germline V lookup: CDR1 SNHLY, CDR2 FYNNEI. The V gene lost 8 bases and the J gene lost 1 base, with 11 bases spanning the gap. CDR3 coding DNA: TGTGCCAGCCGTGCAGGGGAGAACACTGAAGCTTTCTTT. Amino acid sequence: CASRAGENTEAFF.

The chain has TRBV28 and TRBJ1-1; D possibly corresponds to TRBD1 (5 bases). There are 12 residues in the CDR3. The germline V gene encodes CDR1 MDHEN and CDR2 SYDVKM. V was cut by 5 bases and J by 7 bases, with 11 bases left in between. The CDR3 DNA sequence: TGTGCCAGCAGTATGACAGCGAGTGAAGCTTTCTTT. It yields the protein CASSMTASEAFF.

The rearrangement joins TRBV2 to TRBJ2-1; the D is unclear. Trimming removed 4 bases at V and 0 bases at J, with 10 bases between. Germline assignment: CDR1 SNHLY and CDR2 FYNNEI. CDR3 length: 15 amino acids. CDR3 residues: CASSGTHGSYNEQFF. As DNA, the CDR3 is TGTGCCAGCAGTGGAACTCACGGCTCCTACAATGAGCAGTTCTTC. Full variable domain (remainder filled in from reference TRBV2 and TRBJ2-1): EPEVTQTPSHQVTQMGQEVILRCVPISNHLYFYWYRQILGQKVEFLVSFYNNEISEKSEIFDDQFSVERPDGSNFTLKIRSTKLEDSAMYFCASSGTHGSYNEQFFGPGTRLTVL.

The chain recombines TRBV7-9 with TRBJ2-2, with D perhaps TRBD2 (7 bases). The V end was cut by 3 bases, the J end by 7 bases, with 12 bases between. CDR1 is SEHNR and CDR2 is FQNEAQ in the germline V gene (reference sequence). The CDR3 runs 14 residues. The CDR3 here is CASSLGGAGGELFF. The CDR3 DNA sequence: TGTGCCAGCAGCTTGGGGGGGGCCGGCGGGGAGCTGTTTTTT.

J is TRBJ2-3 and V is TRBV19; D is perhaps TRBD1 (5 bases). Trimming removed 3 bases at V and 4 bases at J, with 14 bases between. The CDR3 covers 15 residues. CDR1 and CDR2 (germline): LNHDA, SQIVND (reference sequence). The CDR3 loop reads CASSMYPQGADTQYF. DNA for the CDR3: TGTGCCAGTAGTATGTATCCCCAGGGCGCAGATACGCAGTATTTT.

This chain joins TRBV5-6 and TRBJ2-5, with TRBD2 matching 12 bases. Germline V CDR1 and CDR2: SGHDT, YYEEEE. V was clipped by 2 bases and J by 5 bases; unmatched bases: 16. CDR3 length: 19 residues. CDR3 nucleotide sequence: TGTGCCAGCAGCTTTCTTGGGCGGGGTCTAGCGGGAGGGGCTGAGACCCAGTACTTC. Its protein product is CASSFLGRGLAGGAETQYF. The variable domain in full, completed from reference TRBV5-6 and TRBJ2-5, reads DAGVTQSPTHLIKTRGQQVTLRCSPKSGHDTVSWYQQALGQGPQFIFQYYEEEERQRGNFPDRFSGHQFPNYSSELNVNALLLGDSALYLCASSFLGRGLAGGAETQYFGPGTRLLVL.

The CDR3 sequence: CASSPPGTGGLGGEAFF. In DNA form, the CDR3 reads TGTGCCAGCTCACCCCCCGGGACAGGAGGGCTCGGGGGTGAAGCTTTCTTT. The chain links TRBV18 to TRBJ1-1, with 8 bases matching TRBD1. This CDR3 has 17 amino acids. Germline V gene data show CDR1 as KGHSH and CDR2 as LQKENI. Trimming removed 3 bases from V and 7 bases from J; junction bases left unmatched: 16.

This chain links TRBV9 with TRBJ2-2; D is ambiguous. The germline V gene has CDR1 SGDLS and CDR2 YYNGEE. This CDR3 has 13 amino acids. The V and J ends lost 5 bases and 4 bases respectively, with 9 bases between them. CDR3 amino acids: CASSARGTGELFF. The CDR3 DNA sequence: TGTGCCAGCAGTGCCAGAGGCACCGGGGAGCTGTTTTTT. Full variable domain (outside the CDR3, taken from reference TRBV9 and TRBJ2-2): DSGVTQTPKHLITATGQRVTLRCSPRSGDLSVYWYQQSLDQGLQFLIQYYNGEERAKGNILERFSAQQFPDLHSELNLSSLELGDSALYFCASSARGTGELFFGEGSRLTVL.

The V call is TRBV7-2, the J call TRBJ1-2; D possibly corresponds to TRBD1 (6 bases). Trimming removed 5 bases at V and 5 bases at J, with 15 bases between. Per the germline V gene, CDR1 is SGHTA and CDR2 is FQGNSA. The CDR3 is 14 residues long. CDR3 DNA: TGTGCCAGCAGCCCCCCGGGACACGGTTATGGCTACACCTTC. Translation: CASSPPGHGYGYTF.

This chain links TRBV25-1 with TRBJ2-7, with D unclear. There are 13 residues in the CDR3. With 3 bases removed from V and 2 bases from J, the gap between germline ends came to 8 bases. Germline V lookup: CDR1 MGHDK, CDR2 SYGVNS. CDR3 in amino acids: CASSEGHTYEQYF. In nucleotides, the CDR3 is TGTGCCAGCAGTGAGGGCCATACCTACGAGCAGTACTTC.

The CDR3 DNA follows: TGTGCCAGTAGTATCGGGACAGGAGCTGGAAACACCATATATTTT. Encoded protein: CASSIGTGAGNTIYF. The V and J genes are TRBV19 and TRBJ1-3; 8 bases are a match to TRBD1. The CDR3 sequence is 15 residues long. Looked up from germline, CDR1 is LNHDA and CDR2 is SQIVND (reference sequence). With V trimmed by 3 bases and J by 2 bases, 3 bases remained unmatched.

This sequence joins TRBV7-9 and TRBJ2-5, with D possibly being TRBD2 (6 bases). With the DNA end fitting TRBJ2-7 better, the J assignment may be wrong. The CDR3 runs to 16 residues. Germline V gene sequence: CDR1 SEHNR, CDR2 FQNEAQ (reference sequence). The DNA for the CDR3 is TGTGCCAGCAGCTTAGCCGCCCTAGCGCGAACTTACGAGCAGTACTTC. Protein: CASSLAALARTYEQYF.

The CDR3 DNA follows: TGTGCCAGCAGTCTGGACAGGGGGCGGCAAGAGACCCAGTACTTC. This gives the protein CASSLDRGRQETQYF. This chain connects TRBV6-5 to TRBJ2-5; 11 positions match TRBD1. Germline V gene data show CDR1 as MNHEY and CDR2 as SVGAGI. Trimming cost V 5 bases and J 2 bases; bases outside gene matches: 4. The CDR3 spans 15 residues.

The V gene is TRBV7-9, the J gene TRBJ1-4, with D perhaps TRBD1 (5 bases). With 3 bases removed from V and 8 bases from J, the gap between germline ends came to 16 bases. The CDR3 is 15 amino acids. Germline V gene lookup returns CDR1 SEHNR and CDR2 FQNEAQ (reference sequence). As DNA, the CDR3 is TGTGCCAGCAGCTTTGATGCAGGGTGGGGCGAAAAACTGTTTTTT. Translation: CASSFDAGWGEKLFF.

This chain uses TRBV29-1 with TRBJ2-1; 8 nucleotides match TRBD2. After removal of 7 bases from V and 10 bases from J, the junction contained 18 bases not matched to a gene. The germline CDR1 and CDR2 sequences are SQVTM and ANQGSEA. The CDR3 totals 15 residues. The CDR3 sequence is CSAYPLIGRAGEQFF. The CDR3 nucleotides read TGCAGCGCGTACCCCCTGATCGGGAGGGCTGGAGAGCAGTTCTTC.

The rearrangement uses TRBV14 and TRBJ2-2; D possibly corresponds to TRBD2 (6 bases). This CDR3 spans 16 amino acids. The germline CDR1 and CDR2 sequences are SGHDN and FVKESK. V gave up 4 bases and J gave up 4 bases, with 16 bases separating them. CDR3 amino acids: CASSRRWGEGTGELFF. The CDR3 DNA follows: TGTGCCAGCAGCCGCCGGTGGGGGGAAGGCACCGGGGAGCTGTTTTTT.

The rearrangement links TRBV6-4 to TRBJ1-5; unclear D gene. The CDR3 is 13 residues long. V gave up 2 bases and J gave up 3 bases, with 5 bases separating them. Per the germline V gene, CDR1 is MRHNA and CDR2 is SNTAGT. The CDR3 coding sequence is TGTGCCAGCAGTGACGCGGCCAATCAGCCCCAGCATTTT. Amino acid sequence: CASSDAANQPQHF.

The chain has TRBV29-1 and TRBJ1-1; D is possibly TRBD1 (6 bases). The V gene lost 5 bases and the J gene lost 7 bases, with 11 bases spanning the gap. The CDR3 is made up of 11 amino acids. Per germline, CDR1 SQVTM and CDR2 ANQGSEA. DNA of the CDR3: TGCAGCGTTCATCAGGGGTTTGAAGCTTTCTTT. Residues: CSVHQGFEAFF.

The genes are TRBV27 and TRBJ2-6; D unresolved. CDR1 and CDR2 from the germline V gene are MNHEY and SMNVEV (reference sequence). The CDR3 length is 14 residues. Between the trimmed V and J ends, which lost 6 bases and 4 bases, there was a span of 10 bases. The CDR3 loop reads CASRRYTGANVLTF. DNA of the CDR3: TGTGCCAGCAGGCGGTATACCGGGGCCAACGTCCTGACTTTC.

The chain has TRBV6-5 and TRBJ2-3, with 9 bases fitting TRBD1. CDR3 length: 14 amino acids. The germline V gene has CDR1 MNHEY and CDR2 SVGAGI. The V gene end was trimmed by 6 bases and the J gene end by 3 bases; junction bases not matched to a gene: 4. This CDR3 is CASRTGQGTDTQYF. The CDR3 DNA reads as TGTGCCAGCAGGACGGGACAGGGAACAGATACGCAGTATTTT.

This sequence joins TRBV7-6 and TRBJ1-1; no clear D gene. Trimming pared 1 base from V and 7 bases from J, leaving 10 bases between. This CDR3 is 13 amino acids long. CDR1 and CDR2 from the germline V gene are SGHVS and FNYEAQ. The CDR3 region has the DNA TGTGCCAGCAGCTTAGGGGCCGCAAGTGAAGCTTTCTTT. Translation gives CASSLGAASEAFF.

The CDR3 sequence: CASSQDLGSPLHF. The CDR3 DNA sequence: TGCGCCAGCAGCCAAGATCTCGGGTCACCCCTCCACTTT. The chain joins TRBV4-3 to TRBJ1-6, with D uncertain. Germline V gives CDR1 LGHNA, CDR2 YSLEER. CDR3 length equals 13 residues. Trimming stripped 0 bases from V and 10 bases from J, with 7 bases between.

This chain uses TRBV9 with TRBJ2-5; possible D gene TRBD2, 7 bases. This CDR3 has 14 amino acids. CDR1 SGDLS and CDR2 YYNGEE come from the germline V gene. V lost 6 bases and J 5 bases, leaving 17 bases between the germline ends. The CDR3 nucleotides read TGTGCCAGCACTAAAAGGGGGGGCGGGGAGACCCAGTACTTC. Amino acid sequence: CASTKRGGGETQYF.